Only one count was recorded for the clone carrying this TCR beta chain. Its antigen is unidentified. This entry is derived from a study of regulatory dendritic cells for organ transplantation. Only in-frame clones appear in the TCRdb table, and some are missing; sequencing was by immunoSEQ multiplex PCR. The sample holds a few thousand clones; 70% to 75% are singletons and the top ten take around 23%. CDR3 length equals 16 residues. V shed 10 bases and J shed 2 bases, with 24 bases lying between them. CDR1 is MDHEN and CDR2 is SYDVKM in the germline V gene. Sorted T cells were CFSE-labeled and cultured approximately five days with allogeneic regulatory or mature dendritic cells at 1:10.

Specimen: memory CD8+ T cells from blood cultured with dendritic cells. The subset denotes: CD45RO+ memory T cells. The TCR originated in a human donor in good health. The chain recombines TRBV28 with TRBJ2-7; a possible D gene is TRBD1 (6 bases). The CDR3 reads CATHLLSGTTTYEQYF. The CDR3 nucleotides read TGTGCCACCCACTTACTGTCCGGGACAACGACCTACGAGCAGTACTTC.